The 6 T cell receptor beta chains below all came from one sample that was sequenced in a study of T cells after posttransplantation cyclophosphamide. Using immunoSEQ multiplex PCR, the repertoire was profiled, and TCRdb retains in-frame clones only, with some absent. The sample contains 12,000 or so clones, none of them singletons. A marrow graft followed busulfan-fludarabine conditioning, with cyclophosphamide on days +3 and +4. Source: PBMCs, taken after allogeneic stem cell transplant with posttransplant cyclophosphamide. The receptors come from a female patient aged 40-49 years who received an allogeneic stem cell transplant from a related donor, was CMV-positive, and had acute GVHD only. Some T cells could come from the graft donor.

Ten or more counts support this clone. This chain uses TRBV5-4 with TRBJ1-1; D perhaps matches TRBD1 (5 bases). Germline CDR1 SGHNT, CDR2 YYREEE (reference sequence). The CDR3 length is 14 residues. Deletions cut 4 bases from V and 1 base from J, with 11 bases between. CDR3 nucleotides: TGTGCCAGCAGCGGCAAAGGGGCGAACACTGAAGCTTTCTTT. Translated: CASSGKGANTEAFF. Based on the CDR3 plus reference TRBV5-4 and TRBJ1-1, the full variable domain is ETGVTQSPTHLIKTRGQQVTLRCSSQSGHNTVSWYQQALGQGPQFIFQYYREEENGRGNFPPRFSGLQFPNYSSELNVNALELDDSALYLCASSGKGANTEAFFGQGTRLTVV.

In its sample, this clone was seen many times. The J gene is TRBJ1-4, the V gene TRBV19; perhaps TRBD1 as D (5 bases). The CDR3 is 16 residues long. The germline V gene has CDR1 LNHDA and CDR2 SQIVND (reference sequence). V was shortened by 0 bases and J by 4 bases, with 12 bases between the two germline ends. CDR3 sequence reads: CASSIDNRMINEKLFF. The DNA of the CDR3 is TGTGCCAGTAGTATAGACAACAGGATGATTAATGAAAAACTGTTTTTT.

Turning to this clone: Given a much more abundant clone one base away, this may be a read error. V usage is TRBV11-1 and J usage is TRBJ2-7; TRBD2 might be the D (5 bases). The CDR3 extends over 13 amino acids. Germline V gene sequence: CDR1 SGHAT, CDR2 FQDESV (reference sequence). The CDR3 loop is CASSFRIDYKQYV. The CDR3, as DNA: TGTGCCAGCAGCTTCCGTATTGACTACAAGCAGTACGTC.

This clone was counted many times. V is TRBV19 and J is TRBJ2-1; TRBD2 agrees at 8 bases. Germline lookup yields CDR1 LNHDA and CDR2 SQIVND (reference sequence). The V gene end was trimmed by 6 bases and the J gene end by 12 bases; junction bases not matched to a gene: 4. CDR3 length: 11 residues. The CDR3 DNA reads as TGTGCCAGTAGCGGGAGGGCCGGGCAGTTCTTC. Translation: CASSGRAGQFF. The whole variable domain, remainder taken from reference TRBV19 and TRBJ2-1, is DGGITQSPKYLFRKEGQNVTLSCEQNLNHDAMYWYRQDPGQGLRLIYYSQIVNDFQKGDIAEGYSVSREKKESFPLTVTSAQKNPTAFYLCASSGRAGQFFGPGTRLTVL.

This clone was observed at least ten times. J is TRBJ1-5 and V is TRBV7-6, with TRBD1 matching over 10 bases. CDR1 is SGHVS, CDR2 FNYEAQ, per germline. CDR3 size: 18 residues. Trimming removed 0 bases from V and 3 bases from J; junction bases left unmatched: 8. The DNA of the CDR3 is TGTGCCAGCAGCTTAGCCCCCGGGACAGGGGCCTTCAATCAGCCCCAGCATTTT. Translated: CASSLAPGTGAFNQPQHF. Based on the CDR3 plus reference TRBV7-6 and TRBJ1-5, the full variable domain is GAGVSQSPRYKVTKRGQDVALRCDPISGHVSLYWYRQALGQGPEFLTYFNYEAQQDKSGLPNDRFSAERPEGSISTLTIQRTEQRDSAMYRCASSLAPGTGAFNQPQHFGDGTRLSIL.

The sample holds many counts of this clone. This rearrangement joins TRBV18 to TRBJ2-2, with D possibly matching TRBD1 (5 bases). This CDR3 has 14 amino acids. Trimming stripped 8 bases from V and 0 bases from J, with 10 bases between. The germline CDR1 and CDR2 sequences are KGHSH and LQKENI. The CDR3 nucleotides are TGTGCCAGCCGACCGGACACGAACACCGGGGAGCTGTTTTTT. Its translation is CASRPDTNTGELFF.